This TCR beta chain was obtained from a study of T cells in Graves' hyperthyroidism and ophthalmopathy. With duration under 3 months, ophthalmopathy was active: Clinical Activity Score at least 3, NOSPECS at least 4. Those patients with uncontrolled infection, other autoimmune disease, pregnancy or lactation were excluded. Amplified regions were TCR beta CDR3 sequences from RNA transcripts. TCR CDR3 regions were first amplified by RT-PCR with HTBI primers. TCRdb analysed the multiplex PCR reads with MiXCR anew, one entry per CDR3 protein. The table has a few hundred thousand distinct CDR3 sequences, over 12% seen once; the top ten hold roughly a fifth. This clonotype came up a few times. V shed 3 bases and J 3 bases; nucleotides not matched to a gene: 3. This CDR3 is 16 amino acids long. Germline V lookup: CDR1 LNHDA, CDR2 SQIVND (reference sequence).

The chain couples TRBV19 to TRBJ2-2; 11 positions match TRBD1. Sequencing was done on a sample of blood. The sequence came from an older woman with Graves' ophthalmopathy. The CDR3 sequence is CASSIGQGADTGELFF. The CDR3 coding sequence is TGTGCCAGTAGTATCGGACAGGGGGCGGACACCGGGGAGCTGTTTTTT.